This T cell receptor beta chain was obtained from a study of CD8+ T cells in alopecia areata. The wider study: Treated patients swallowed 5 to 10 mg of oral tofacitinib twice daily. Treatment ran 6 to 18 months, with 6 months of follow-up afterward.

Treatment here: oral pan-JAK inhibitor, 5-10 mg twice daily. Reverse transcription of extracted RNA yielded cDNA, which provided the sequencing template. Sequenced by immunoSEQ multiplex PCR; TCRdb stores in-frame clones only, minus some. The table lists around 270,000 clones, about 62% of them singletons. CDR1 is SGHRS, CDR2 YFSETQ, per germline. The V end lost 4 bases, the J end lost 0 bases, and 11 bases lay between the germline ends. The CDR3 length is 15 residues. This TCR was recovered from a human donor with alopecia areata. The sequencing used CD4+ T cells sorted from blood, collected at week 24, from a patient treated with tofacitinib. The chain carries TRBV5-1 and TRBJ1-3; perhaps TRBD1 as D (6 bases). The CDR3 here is CASSPQGLSGNTIYF. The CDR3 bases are TGCGCCAGCAGCCCCCAGGGGCTCTCTGGAAACACCATATATTTT.